A selection of T cell receptor beta chains follows, all from one sample in a study of radiotherapy plus CTLA-4 blockade in lung cancer. The data were produced by immunoSEQ multiplex PCR, yet TCRdb's version contains in-frame clones alone and is incomplete. Here the sample spans 62,000 or so clones, around 80% being singletons. The starting material was peripheral blood, obtained from a patient treated with radiotherapy plus ipilimumab. These receptors originate from a human donor with non-small cell lung cancer who had a complete response to radiotherapy plus ipilimumab. Both conserved end residues are part of each CDR3. The D gene is left open where the match is weak.

cdr3_aa: CASGWTKYNEQFF
cdr3_nt: TGTGCCAGCGGGTGGACGAAGTACAATGAGCAGTTCTTC
d_call: NA
v_call: TRBV7-2
j_call: TRBJ2-1

cdr3_aa: CASSDRGSREYNEQFF
cdr3_nt: TGTGCCAGTAGTGACAGGGGCTCTCGAGAATACAATGAGCAGTTCTTC
d_call: TRBD1
v_call: TRBV19
j_call: TRBJ2-1

cdr3_aa: CATYSGKSGYTF
cdr3_nt: TGTGCCACCTACTCCGGGAAAAGTGGCTACACCTTC
d_call: NA
v_call: TRBV6-1
j_call: TRBJ1-2

cdr3_aa: CASSRLAPQETQYF
cdr3_nt: TGTGCCAGCTCCCGACTAGCGCCACAAGAGACCCAGTACTTC
d_call: TRBD2
v_call: TRBV6-1
j_call: TRBJ2-5

cdr3_aa: CASSQAGVNNGYTF
cdr3_nt: TGCGCCAGCAGCCAAGCGGGGGTGAACAATGGCTACACCTTC
d_call: NA
v_call: TRBV4-1
j_call: TRBJ1-2

cdr3_aa: CASRSGTGGRGTEAFF
cdr3_nt: TGTGCCAGCAGATCGGGGACAGGGGGCAGGGGTACTGAAGCTTTCTTT
d_call: TRBD1
v_call: TRBV27
j_call: TRBJ1-1

cdr3_aa: CASKFGRTGDQPQHF
cdr3_nt: TGCGCCAGCAAGTTTGGGAGGACAGGCGACCAGCCCCAGCATTTT
d_call: TRBD1
v_call: TRBV10-1
j_call: TRBJ1-5

cdr3_aa: CASSFDWRTGELFF
cdr3_nt: TGTGCCAGCTCCTTCGACTGGCGCACCGGGGAGCTGTTTTTT
d_call: NA
v_call: TRBV7-9
j_call: TRBJ2-2

cdr3_aa: CASSLGSGRRTGELFF
cdr3_nt: TGTGCCAGCAGTTTAGGTAGCGGGAGGAGAACCGGGGAGCTGTTTTTT
d_call: TRBD2
v_call: TRBV28
j_call: TRBJ2-2

cdr3_aa: CASSLGQVSGSPLHF
cdr3_nt: TGCGCCAGCAGCCTAGGACAGGTCTCGGGTTCACCCCTCCACTTT
d_call: TRBD1
v_call: TRBV4-3
j_call: TRBJ1-6

cdr3_aa: CAWRDRGSAGELFF
cdr3_nt: TGTGCCTGGAGGGACAGGGGGTCGGCCGGGGAGCTGTTTTTT
d_call: TRBD1
v_call: TRBV30
j_call: TRBJ2-2